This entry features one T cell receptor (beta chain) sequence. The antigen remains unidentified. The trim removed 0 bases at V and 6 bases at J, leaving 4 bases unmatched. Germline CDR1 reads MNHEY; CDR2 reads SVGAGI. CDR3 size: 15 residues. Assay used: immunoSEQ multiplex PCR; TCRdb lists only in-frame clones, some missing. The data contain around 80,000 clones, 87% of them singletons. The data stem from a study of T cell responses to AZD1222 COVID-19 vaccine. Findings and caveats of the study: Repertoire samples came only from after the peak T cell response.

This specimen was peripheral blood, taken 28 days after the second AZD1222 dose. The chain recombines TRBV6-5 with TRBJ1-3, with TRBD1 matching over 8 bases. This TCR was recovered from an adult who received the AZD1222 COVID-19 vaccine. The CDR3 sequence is CASSYSAQGVNTIYF. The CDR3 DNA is TGTGCCAGCAGTTACTCGGCACAGGGGGTAAACACCATATATTTT.